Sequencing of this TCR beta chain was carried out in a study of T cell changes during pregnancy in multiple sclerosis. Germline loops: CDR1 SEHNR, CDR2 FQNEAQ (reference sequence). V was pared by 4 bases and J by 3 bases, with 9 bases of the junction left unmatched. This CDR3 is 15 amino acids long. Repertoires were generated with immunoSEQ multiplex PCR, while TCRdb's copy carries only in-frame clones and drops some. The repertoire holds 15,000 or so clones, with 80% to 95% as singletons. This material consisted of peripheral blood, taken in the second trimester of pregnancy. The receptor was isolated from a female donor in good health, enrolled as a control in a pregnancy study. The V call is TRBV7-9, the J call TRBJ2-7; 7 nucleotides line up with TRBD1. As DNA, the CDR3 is TGTGCCAGCAGCTCAAACCGGGACAGTCTCTACGAGCAGTACTTC. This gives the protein CASSSNRDSLYEQYF.